The 32 T cell receptor beta chains below come from one sample, sequenced in a study of blood T cells in healthy people across ages. The second PCR ran about 6 to 12 cycles with a sample-barcoded 5' primer and J-beta primers. TCRdb redid the calling of the 5' RACE reads with MiXCR, one entry per CDR3 protein. The data contain about 1 million distinct CDR3 sequences, 45% of them singletons. Sequencing input: blood. The receptors derive from a woman aged 55-69 years in good health.

This clonotype was recorded a few times. The chain carries TRBV15 and TRBJ2-7; D is unresolved. The CDR3 totals 14 residues. V was pared by 0 bases and J by 0 bases, with 6 bases between. The germline gives CDR1 LNHNV, CDR2 YYDKDF (reference sequence). The CDR3 loop is CATSRDLNSYEQYF. In DNA, the CDR3 is TGTGCCACCAGCAGAGATCTGAACTCCTACGAGCAGTACTTC.

This clonotype was seen a few times. The chain carries TRBV6-5 and TRBJ2-1, with 9 bases fitting TRBD1. CDR1 MNHEY and CDR2 SVGAGI come from the germline V gene. The CDR3 is 16 amino acids. The V and J ends lost 0 bases and 6 bases, in that order; junction bases with no gene match: 6. The CDR3 spells CASSYSGTGRFNEQFF. CDR3 DNA sequence: TGTGCCAGCAGTTACTCGGGGACAGGGAGGTTCAATGAGCAGTTCTTC.

This clonotype was seen only a few times. The gene calls are TRBV28 and TRBJ2-5; D possibly corresponds to TRBD1 (6 bases). CDR1 is MDHEN, CDR2 SYDVKM, per germline. The CDR3 spans 11 residues. Deletions cut 6 bases from V and 11 bases from J, with 13 bases between. The CDR3 DNA follows: TGTGCCAGCAGCCCGTACAGGGAGCAGTACTTC. As protein: CASSPYREQYF. Variable domain in full (rest from reference TRBV28 and TRBJ2-5): DVKVTQSSRYLVKRTGEKVFLECVQDMDHENMFWYRQDPGLGLRLIYFSYDVKMKEKGDIPEGYSVSREKKERFSLILESASTNQTSMYLCASSPYREQYFGPGTRLLVL.

V usage is TRBV2 and J usage is TRBJ2-1; 11 bases agree with TRBD1. Germline V gives CDR1 SNHLY, CDR2 FYNNEI. The trim removed 2 bases at V and 5 bases at J, leaving 17 bases unmatched. The CDR3 extends over 20 amino acids. For the CDR3, the DNA is TGTGCCAGCAGTGAATTGATCCGGGACAGGGGGGTGGGGACGGACAATGAGCAGTTCTTC. It is translated as CASSELIRDRGVGTDNEQFF.

This clonotype was counted a few times. The chain's CDR3 is CASSLEVASGRDTQYF. For the CDR3, the DNA is TGCGCCAGCAGCTTGGAGGTGGCTAGCGGGAGGGATACGCAGTATTTT. J is TRBJ2-3 and V is TRBV5-1, with 11 bases aligning to TRBD2. The germline gives CDR1 SGHRS, CDR2 YFSETQ. There are 16 residues in the CDR3. V was pared by 0 bases and J by 6 bases, with 6 bases of the junction left unmatched.

In DNA, the CDR3 is TGTGCCAGCAAGGGCGCCGGGGCAAGCCTAAGAGGGGCTGAAGCTTTCTTT. Its protein product is CASKGAGASLRGAEAFF. This sequence joins TRBV2 and TRBJ1-1, with D possibly being TRBD1 (5 bases). Per the germline V gene, CDR1 is SNHLY and CDR2 is FYNNEI. The CDR3 runs to 17 residues. Deletions cut 7 bases from V and 6 bases from J, with 27 bases between.

The chain links TRBV20-1 to TRBJ2-1; 12 nucleotides align to TRBD2. J was trimmed by 10 bases and V by 0 bases; bases with no gene match: 10. There are 16 residues in the CDR3. Germline lookup yields CDR1 DFQATT and CDR2 SNEGSKA (reference sequence). Here the CDR3 DNA reads TGCAGTGCTAGAGATTTTCGAGGGACTAGCGGGCAGGAGCAGTTCTTC. Translated, it gives CSARDFRGTSGQEQFF.

This clonotype was counted a few times. The rearrangement joins TRBV29-1 to TRBJ2-3; no definite D call. V was shortened by 3 bases and J by 5 bases, with 15 bases between the two germline ends. CDR1 and CDR2 from the germline V gene are SQVTM and ANQGSEA. This CDR3 spans 14 amino acids. The chain's CDR3 is CSVDGVSVLDTQYF. The CDR3 nucleotides are TGCAGCGTTGATGGGGTGAGCGTCTTAGATACGCAGTATTTT.

This chain links TRBV20-1 with TRBJ1-2; D is perhaps TRBD1 (6 bases). CDR1 and CDR2 (germline): DFQATT, SNEGSKA (reference sequence). CDR3 length: 14 amino acids. The germline V and J ends were trimmed by 3 bases and 2 bases, with 13 bases remaining between them. The CDR3 spells CSARAHTGNYGYTF. The CDR3 DNA reads as TGCAGTGCTAGGGCACATACAGGGAACTATGGCTACACCTTC.

The chain has TRBV6-4 and TRBJ1-2; TRBD1 might be the D (5 bases). The CDR3 length is 14 residues. The V and J ends lost 3 bases and 0 bases respectively, with 8 bases between them. Germline-derived CDR1 and CDR2 are MRHNA and SNTAGT. The CDR3 bases are TGTGCCAGCAGTGAGGGGCCTTCTAACTATGGCTACACCTTC. Protein sequence: CASSEGPSNYGYTF.

The chain couples TRBV28 to TRBJ1-2, with a tentative D call TRBD1 (5 bases). The CDR3 is 15 amino acids. CDR1 and CDR2 from the germline V gene are MDHEN and SYDVKM. V lost 6 bases and J 5 bases, leaving 19 bases between the germline ends. CDR3 nucleotide sequence: TGTGCCAGCAGCCAGGGCCAGATAGAAACATATGGCTACACCTTC. It specifies CASSQGQIETYGYTF.

Concerning this clonotype: Compared with germline, one end of the junction differs, possibly owing to a read error. This chain links TRBV6-5 with TRBJ2-4; the match to TRBD2 covers 7 bases. CDR1 and CDR2 from the germline V gene are MNHEY and SVGAGI. The CDR3 runs 14 residues. This chain's CDR3 is CASSSDGGKSIQYF. DNA for the CDR3: TGTGCCAGCAGCAGCGACGGGGGGAAAAGCATTCAGTACTTC.

The genes are TRBV9 and TRBJ2-2; 13 bases agree with TRBD2. The CDR3 sequence is 16 residues long. The germline V gene has CDR1 SGDLS and CDR2 YYNGEE. V shed 3 bases and J 4 bases; nucleotides not matched to a gene: 3. The CDR3, as DNA: TGTGCCAGCAGCGGGACTAGCGGGAGAGTCACCGGGGAGCTGTTTTTT. Its protein is CASSGTSGRVTGELFF.

This chain connects TRBV24-1 to TRBJ1-2; 8 nucleotides line up with TRBD1. The V gene end was trimmed by 0 bases and the J gene end by 1 base; junction bases not matched to a gene: 12. The CDR3 is 19 amino acids. Germline V lookup: CDR1 KGHDR, CDR2 SFDVKD. CDR3 sequence reads: CATSDLPYRWTGLNYGYTF. In DNA form, the CDR3 reads TGTGCCACCAGTGATTTGCCCTACCGGTGGACAGGGCTTAACTATGGCTACACCTTC.

This clonotype was found a few times. The rearrangement joins TRBV15 to TRBJ2-1, with 11 bases aligning to TRBD2. V shed 1 base, J shed 5 bases, and the junction held 4 bases outside the gene matches. Per the germline V gene, CDR1 is LNHNV and CDR2 is YYDKDF (reference sequence). The CDR3 is 16 amino acids. For the CDR3, the DNA is TGTGCCACCAGCAGAGGGACTAGCGGGCGGAACAATGAGCAGTTCTTC. Its protein is CATSRGTSGRNNEQFF.

There are a few counts of this clonotype. The rearrangement uses TRBV19 and TRBJ2-4; D may be TRBD2 (5 bases). The CDR3 length is 14 residues. Germline assignment: CDR1 LNHDA and CDR2 SQIVND (reference sequence). The V end lost 9 bases, the J end lost 1 base, and 13 bases lay between the germline ends. CDR3 bases: TGTGCCAGCCGGAAGGGAGAGGCCAAAAACATTCAGTACTTC. Translated: CASRKGEAKNIQYF.

The chain carries TRBV7-9 and TRBJ1-2; the D gene is possibly TRBD1 (5 bases). Looked up from germline, CDR1 is SEHNR and CDR2 is FQNEAQ (reference sequence). Trimming left V 5 bases short and J 4 bases short, with 8 bases between. The CDR3 is 12 amino acids. The CDR3: CASSDDSYGYTF. As DNA, the CDR3 is TGTGCCAGCAGCGACGACAGCTATGGCTACACCTTC.

The chain recombines TRBV6-5 with TRBJ2-2, with TRBD1 as a possible D gene (5 bases). The ends were cut back, 5 bases at V and 5 bases at J, with 18 bases in the middle. CDR1 is MNHEY, CDR2 SVGAGI, per germline. CDR3 length: 16 residues. CDR3 sequence: CASSHGNRMKTGELFF. The CDR3 DNA reads TGTGCCAGCAGTCATGGAAACAGGATGAAGACCGGGGAGCTGTTTTTT.

This clonotype has more than one count but fewer than ten. This sequence joins TRBV9 and TRBJ1-1; D is undetermined. V lost 4 bases to trimming and J lost 5 bases, with 3 bases between them. The CDR3 loop spans 10 amino acids. CDR1 is SGDLS, CDR2 YYNGEE, per germline. This chain's CDR3 is CASSPTEAFF. In DNA, the CDR3 is TGTGCCAGCAGCCCTACTGAAGCTTTCTTT.

This clonotype was seen once. V and J are TRBV5-1 and TRBJ1-3; D might be TRBD1 (6 bases). Germline values: CDR1 SGHRS, CDR2 YFSETQ. The CDR3 totals 15 residues. V dropped 4 bases and J dropped 4 bases, with 15 bases sitting between them. CDR3 sequence reads: CASSIPGQGGNTIYF. As DNA, the CDR3 is TGCGCCAGCAGCATTCCGGGACAAGGAGGAAACACCATATATTTT.

This clonotype was counted only a few times. The chain is built from TRBV12-3 or TRBV12-4 and TRBJ2-1; D is perhaps TRBD2 (5 bases). V was pared by 0 bases and J by 10 bases, with 13 bases between. This CDR3 is built from 14 residues. CDR3 DNA sequence: TGTGCCAGCAGTTTAGCTGAGTCTCGAGGGGAGCAGTTCTTC. Translated: CASSLAESRGEQFF.

This sequence joins TRBV27 and TRBJ2-3, with TRBD2 identical over 12 bases. CDR3 length: 17 amino acids. The V gene end was trimmed by 3 bases and the J gene end by 2 bases; junction bases not matched to a gene: 6. Germline V gene data show CDR1 as MNHEY and CDR2 as SMNVEV (reference sequence). The CDR3 bases are TGTGCCAGCAGTTTCCACGGACTAGCGGGAAACACAGATACGCAGTATTTT. It translates to CASSFHGLAGNTDTQYF.

The chain joins TRBV12-3 or TRBV12-4 to TRBJ1-2; 7 positions match TRBD1. Trimming cost V 3 bases and J 12 bases; bases outside gene matches: 10. The CDR3 extends over 13 amino acids. The CDR3 bases are TGTGCCAGCAGTTTTCTAGGGACAGCCCCTCACACCTTC. Its protein is CASSFLGTAPHTF.

The sample holds a few counts of this clonotype. This chain joins TRBV7-6 and TRBJ1-4; no reliable D call. Germline V gene data show CDR1 as SGHVS and CDR2 as FNYEAQ. The V gene lost 7 bases and the J gene lost 0 bases, with 21 bases spanning the gap. This CDR3 comprises 18 residues. The CDR3 region has the DNA TGTGCCAGCACCCACTCTAGTGACTCCGGGGCAACTAATGAAAAACTGTTTTTT. Translated: CASTHSSDSGATNEKLFF. Supplemented by reference TRBV7-6 and TRBJ1-4, the full variable domain reads GAGVSQSPRYKVTKRGQDVALRCDPISGHVSLYWYRQALGQGPEFLTYFNYEAQQDKSGLPNDRFSAERPEGSISTLTIQRTEQRDSAMYRCASTHSSDSGATNEKLFFGSGTQLSVL.

The CDR3 sequence is CASSQDWATGELFF. The CDR3 DNA sequence: TGTGCCAGCAGCCAAGATTGGGCTACCGGGGAGCTGTTTTTT. The chain joins TRBV14 to TRBJ2-2, with no clear D. The CDR3 runs to 14 residues. The V gene's germline CDR1 is SGHDN and CDR2 FVKESK. Trimming took 0 bases from V and 5 from J, leaving 7 bases between them.

J is TRBJ2-5 and V is TRBV5-6; D uncertain. The length of the CDR3 is 15 residues. Trimming stripped 10 bases from V and 11 bases from J, with 30 bases between. In germline, CDR1 is SGHDT, CDR2 YYEEEE. The CDR3 DNA reads TGTGCCTCAGCCTCCCCCCGCACCCTCCTGGAAGAGCAGTACTTC. It encodes CASASPRTLLEEQYF.

In this sample, this clonotype turned up a few times. This rearrangement joins TRBV27 to TRBJ2-1; the D is unclear. Germline V gene sequence: CDR1 MNHEY, CDR2 SMNVEV (reference sequence). Trimming shortened V by 5 bases and J by 2 bases, and 7 bases separated the two germline ends. CDR3 length: 13 residues. CDR3 in DNA: TGTGCCAGCAGTGATACGGCCTACAATGAGCAGTTCTTC. Encoded protein: CASSDTAYNEQFF.

This chain links TRBV19 with TRBJ1-2; TRBD1 matches at 8 bases. Germline loops: CDR1 LNHDA, CDR2 SQIVND (reference sequence). The CDR3 consists of 16 residues. The junction had 8 bases not matched to a gene; V was cut back by 5 bases and J by 0 bases. CDR3 DNA: TGTGCCAGTAGTGAAACAGGGGGACCAACTAACTATGGCTACACCTTC. Amino acids: CASSETGGPTNYGYTF.

This chain uses TRBV6-1 with TRBJ2-5; 7 bases fit TRBD2. Per the germline V gene, CDR1 is MNHNS and CDR2 is SASEGT. CDR3 length: 16 residues. V shed 3 bases and J 11 bases; nucleotides not matched to a gene: 18. The CDR3 nucleotides are TGTGCCAGCAGTGAGACCGGGACTATACCGCCCAATGAGCAGTACTTC. This gives the protein CASSETGTIPPNEQYF.

The gene calls are TRBV25-1 and TRBJ1-1, with D perhaps TRBD1 (6 bases). CDR3 length equals 13 residues. Per germline, CDR1 MGHDK and CDR2 SYGVNS. Trimming cost V 7 bases and J 3 bases, with 12 bases left between them. The chain's CDR3 is CASTQGSYTEAFF. In DNA, the CDR3 is TGTGCCAGCACCCAGGGGAGTTACACTGAAGCTTTCTTT.

The rearrangement joins TRBV5-1 to TRBJ2-7, with 9 bases lining up with TRBD2. The CDR3 covers 15 residues. Trimming removed 5 bases from V and 7 bases from J; junction bases left unmatched: 13. From germline, CDR1 is SGHRS and CDR2 YFSETQ. CDR3 DNA: TGCGCCAGCAGTTGGGCTAGCGGGATTTTTTATGAGCAGTACTTC. Protein product: CASSWASGIFYEQYF.

The genes are TRBV6-6 and TRBJ1-1; weak D call: TRBD1 (5 bases). The CDR3 runs to 15 residues. Germline V gives CDR1 MNHNY, CDR2 SVGAGI (reference sequence). Trimming pared 5 bases from V and 4 bases from J, leaving 17 bases between. The CDR3 DNA sequence: TGTGCCAGCAGTAAATACAAGGGCGGGGCCACTGAAGCTTTCTTT. It translates to CASSKYKGGATEAFF.